This entry describes one TCR beta chain. What it binds is not known. TCRdb fed the 5' RACE reads into MiXCR, producing one record per CDR3 protein. This sample has 670,000 or so distinct CDR3 sequences, with roughly 20% found just once. These data originate in a study of CD8 T cells in ankylosing spondylitis. Germline V gives CDR1 SGDLS, CDR2 YYNGEE. V lost 6 bases and J 2 bases, leaving 15 bases between the germline ends. The CDR3 extends over 15 amino acids. Whole-study findings and limits: Characteristic, it appeared, of ankylosing spondylitis blood was a TCR beta motif of roughly eight highly homologous variants. The clones that were linked to disease were reported to be significantly enriched in matched synovial fluid samples from ankylosing spondylitis patients.

The gene calls are TRBV9 and TRBJ2-1; no reliable D call. What was sequenced was blood, either unsorted or a sorted T cell fraction (not recorded which). This clonotype originated in a male donor with ankylosing spondylitis. The CDR3 region has the DNA TGTGCCAGCACCCCTAGGGCCGCTCCCTACAATGAGCAGTTCTTC. Translation gives CASTPRAAPYNEQFF.